This TCR beta chain was obtained from a study of PD-L1 blockade in urothelial cancer. Study-level background: The study recovered a median of roughly 140,000 T cells per blood sample.

Synthetically made TCR analog templates were put into each PCR as spikes. Produced via immunoSEQ multiplex PCR; TCRdb's table is partial and in-frame only. The table records around 41,000 clones, around 90% of them present only once. Comment on this clone: Its target is not known.

Whole-study findings and limits: Lower pretreatment blood TCR clonality, under the median, predicted better survival, researchers reported.

CDR3 length: 15 residues. V was shortened by 7 bases and J by 2 bases, with 15 bases between the two germline ends. Germline lookup yields CDR1 MDHEN and CDR2 SYDVKM. The TCR sequence derives from a woman aged 55 to 70 with urothelial cancer. The rearrangement links TRBV28 to TRBJ1-3; maybe TRBD1 (5 bases). Sequencing was performed on PBMCs, taken around atezolizumab (anti-PD-L1) treatment. The DNA for the CDR3 is TGTGCCAGCACTAACACGGGACTGGCTGGAAACACCATATATTTT. Its translation: CASTNTGLAGNTIYF.